This TCR beta chain was captured in a study of T cells in localized non-small cell lung cancer. Study-wide findings and caveats: Median detection of top 100 tumor clones in adjacent lung was around 60 clones. The highest T cell clonality was in uninvolved adjacent lung, above tumor.

With V trimmed by 0 bases and J by 5 bases, 2 bases remained unmatched. CDR1 is SGHDT, CDR2 YYEEEE, per germline. The CDR3 has 15 amino acids. Assay: immunoSEQ multiplex PCR; the TCRdb copy retains only in-frame clones and omits some. This table holds around 140,000 clones, roughly 90% found once. With respect to this clone: Its specificity is not known.

This clonotype originated in a female donor aged 60 or older with stage I lung adenocarcinoma. V is TRBV5-6 and J is TRBJ1-4; TRBD1 agrees at 9 bases. This specimen was peripheral blood, taken before any cancer treatment. The CDR3 spells CASSLETGGNEKLFF. In DNA, the CDR3 is TGTGCCAGCAGCTTGGAGACAGGGGGGAATGAAAAACTGTTTTTT.